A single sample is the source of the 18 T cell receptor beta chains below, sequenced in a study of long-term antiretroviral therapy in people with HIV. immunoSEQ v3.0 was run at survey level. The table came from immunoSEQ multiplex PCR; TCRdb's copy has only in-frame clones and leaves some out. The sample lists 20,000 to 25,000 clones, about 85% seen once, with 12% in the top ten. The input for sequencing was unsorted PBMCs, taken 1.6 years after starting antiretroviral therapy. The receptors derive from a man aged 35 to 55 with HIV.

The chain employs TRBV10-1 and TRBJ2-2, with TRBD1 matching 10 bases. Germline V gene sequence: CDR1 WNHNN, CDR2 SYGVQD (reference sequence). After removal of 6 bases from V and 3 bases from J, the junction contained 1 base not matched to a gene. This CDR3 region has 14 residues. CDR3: CASSGTGDTGELFF. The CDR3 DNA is TGCGCCAGCAGCGGGACAGGGGACACCGGGGAGCTGTTTTTT.

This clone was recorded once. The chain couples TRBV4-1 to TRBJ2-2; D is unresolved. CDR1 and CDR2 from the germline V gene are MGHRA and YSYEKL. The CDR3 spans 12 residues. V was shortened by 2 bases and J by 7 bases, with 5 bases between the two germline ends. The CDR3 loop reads CASSQYDGELFF. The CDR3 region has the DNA TGCGCCAGCAGCCAATACGACGGGGAGCTGTTTTTT.

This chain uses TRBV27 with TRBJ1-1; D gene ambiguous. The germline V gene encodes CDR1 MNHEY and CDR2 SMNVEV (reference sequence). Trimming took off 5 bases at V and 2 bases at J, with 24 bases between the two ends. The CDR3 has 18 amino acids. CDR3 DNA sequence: TGTGCCAGCAGTGATGCGGCCACTGGACGGGTTGGTAACACTGAAGCTTTCTTT. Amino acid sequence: CASSDAATGRVGNTEAFF.

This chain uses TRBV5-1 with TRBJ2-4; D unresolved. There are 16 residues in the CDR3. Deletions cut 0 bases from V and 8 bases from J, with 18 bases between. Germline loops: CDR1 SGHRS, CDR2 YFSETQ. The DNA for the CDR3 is TGCGCCAGCAGCTTGGCCGATCACGGCTCTGTGGACATTCAGTACTTC. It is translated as CASSLADHGSVDIQYF.

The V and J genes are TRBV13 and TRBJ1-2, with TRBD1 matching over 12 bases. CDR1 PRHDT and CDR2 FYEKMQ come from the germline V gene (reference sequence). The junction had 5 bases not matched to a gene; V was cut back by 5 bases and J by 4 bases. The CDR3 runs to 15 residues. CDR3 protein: CASSQGQGASYGYTF. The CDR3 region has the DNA TGTGCCAGCAGCCAGGGACAGGGGGCAAGCTATGGCTACACCTTC.

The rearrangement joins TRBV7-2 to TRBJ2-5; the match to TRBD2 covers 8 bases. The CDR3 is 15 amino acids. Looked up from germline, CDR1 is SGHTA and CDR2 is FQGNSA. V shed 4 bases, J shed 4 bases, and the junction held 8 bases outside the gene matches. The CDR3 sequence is CASSSSGGVRETQYF. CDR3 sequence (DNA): TGTGCCAGCAGCTCCTCGGGAGGGGTGCGAGAGACCCAGTACTTC. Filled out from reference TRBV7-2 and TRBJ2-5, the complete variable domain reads GAGVSQSPSNKVTEKGKDVELRCDPISGHTALYWYRQSLGQGLEFLIYFQGNSAPDKSGLPSDRFSAERTGGSVSTLTIQRTQQEDSAVYLCASSSSGGVRETQYFGPGTRLLVL.

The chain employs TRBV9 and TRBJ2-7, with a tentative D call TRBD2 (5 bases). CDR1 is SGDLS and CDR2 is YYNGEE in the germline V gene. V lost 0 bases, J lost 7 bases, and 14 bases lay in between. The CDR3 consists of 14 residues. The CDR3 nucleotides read TGTGCCAGCAGCGTAGGCGGACTGGCTCGGGAGCAGTACTTC. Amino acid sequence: CASSVGGLAREQYF.

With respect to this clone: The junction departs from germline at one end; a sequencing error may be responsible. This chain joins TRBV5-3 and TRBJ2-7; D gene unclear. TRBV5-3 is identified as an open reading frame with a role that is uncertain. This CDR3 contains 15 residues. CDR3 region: CASSLGPESSYEQYF. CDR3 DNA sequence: TGTGCCAGCAGCTTAGGTCCTGAAAGCTCCTACGAGCAGTACTTC.

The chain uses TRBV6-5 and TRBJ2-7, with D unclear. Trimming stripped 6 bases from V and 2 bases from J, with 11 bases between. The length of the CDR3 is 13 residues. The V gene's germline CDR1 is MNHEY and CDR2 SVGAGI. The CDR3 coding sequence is TGTGCCAGCAGCAGCCTAGGACCCTACGAGCAGTACTTC. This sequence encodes CASSSLGPYEQYF.

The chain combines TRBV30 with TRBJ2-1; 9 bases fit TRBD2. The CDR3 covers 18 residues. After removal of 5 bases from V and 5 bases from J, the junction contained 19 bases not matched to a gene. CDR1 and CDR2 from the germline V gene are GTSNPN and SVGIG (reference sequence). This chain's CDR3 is CAWRLRPSGVGDHNEQFF. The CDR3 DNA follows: TGTGCCTGGCGCCTCCGGCCTAGCGGGGTTGGGGACCACAATGAGCAGTTCTTC.

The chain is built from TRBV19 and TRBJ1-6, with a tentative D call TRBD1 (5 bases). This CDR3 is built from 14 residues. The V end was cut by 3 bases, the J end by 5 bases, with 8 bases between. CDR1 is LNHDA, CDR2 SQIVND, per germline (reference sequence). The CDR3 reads CASSMGVNNSPLHF. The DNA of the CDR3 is TGTGCCAGTAGTATGGGGGTCAATAATTCACCCCTCCACTTT.

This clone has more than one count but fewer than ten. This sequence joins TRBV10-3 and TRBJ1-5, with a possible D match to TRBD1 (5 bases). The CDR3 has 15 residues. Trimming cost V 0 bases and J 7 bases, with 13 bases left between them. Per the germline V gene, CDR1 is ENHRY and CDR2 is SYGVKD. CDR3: CAISESSGFGQPQHF. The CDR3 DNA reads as TGTGCCATCAGTGAGTCGTCAGGGTTTGGACAGCCCCAGCATTTT.

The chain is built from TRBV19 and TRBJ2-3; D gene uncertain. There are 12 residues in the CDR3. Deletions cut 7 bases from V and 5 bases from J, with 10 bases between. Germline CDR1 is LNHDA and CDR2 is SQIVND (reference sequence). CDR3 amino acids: CASKGTVDTQYF. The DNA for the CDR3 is TGTGCCAGTAAGGGCACCGTAGATACGCAGTATTTT.

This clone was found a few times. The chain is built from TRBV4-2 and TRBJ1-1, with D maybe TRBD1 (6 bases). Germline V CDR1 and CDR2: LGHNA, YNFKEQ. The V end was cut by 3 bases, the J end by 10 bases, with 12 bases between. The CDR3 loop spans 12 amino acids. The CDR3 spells CASSQEQGVAFF. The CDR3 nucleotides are TGTGCCAGCAGCCAGGAACAGGGAGTAGCTTTCTTT.

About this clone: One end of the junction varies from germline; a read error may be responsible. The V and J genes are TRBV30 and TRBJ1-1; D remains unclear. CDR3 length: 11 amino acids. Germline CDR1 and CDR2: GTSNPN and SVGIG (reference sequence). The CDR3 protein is CAWSAGTTIHF. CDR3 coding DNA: TGTGCCTGGAGTGCAGGAACGACTATCCACTTT.

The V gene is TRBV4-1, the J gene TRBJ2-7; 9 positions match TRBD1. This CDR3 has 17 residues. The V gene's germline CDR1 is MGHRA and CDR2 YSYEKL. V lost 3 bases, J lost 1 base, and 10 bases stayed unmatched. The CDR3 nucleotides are TGCGCCAGCAGCCACGGGCCGGGACAGGGAGGATCCTACGAGCAGTACTTC. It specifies CASSHGPGQGGSYEQYF.

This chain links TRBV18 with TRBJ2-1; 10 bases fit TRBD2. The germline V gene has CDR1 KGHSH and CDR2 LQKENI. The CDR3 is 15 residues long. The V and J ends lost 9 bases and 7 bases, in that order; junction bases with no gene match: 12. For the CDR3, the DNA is TGTGCCAGTGCAGATCTAGCGGGAGCGGGGAATGAGCAGTTCTTC. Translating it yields CASADLAGAGNEQFF.

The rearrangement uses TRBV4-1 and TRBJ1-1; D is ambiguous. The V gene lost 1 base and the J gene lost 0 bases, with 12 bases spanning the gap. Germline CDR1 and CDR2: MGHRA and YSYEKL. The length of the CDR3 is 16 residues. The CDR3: CASSQGAGGLNTEAFF. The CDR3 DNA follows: TGCGCCAGCAGCCAAGGGGCAGGTGGCCTGAACACTGAAGCTTTCTTT.